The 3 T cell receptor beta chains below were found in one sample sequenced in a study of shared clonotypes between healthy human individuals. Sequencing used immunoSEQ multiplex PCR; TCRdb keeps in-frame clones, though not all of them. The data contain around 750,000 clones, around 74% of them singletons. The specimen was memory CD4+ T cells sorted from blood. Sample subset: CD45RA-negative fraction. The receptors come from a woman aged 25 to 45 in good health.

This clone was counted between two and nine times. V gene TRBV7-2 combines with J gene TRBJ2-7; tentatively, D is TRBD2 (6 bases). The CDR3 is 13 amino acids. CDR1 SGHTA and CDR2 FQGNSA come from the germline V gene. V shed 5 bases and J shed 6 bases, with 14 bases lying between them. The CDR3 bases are TGTGCCAGCAGCATGACTAGGTTCCGCGAGCAGTACTTC. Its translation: CASSMTRFREQYF. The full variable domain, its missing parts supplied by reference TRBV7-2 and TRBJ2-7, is GAGVSQSPSNKVTEKGKDVELRCDPISGHTALYWYRQSLGQGLEFLIYFQGNSAPDKSGLPSDRFSAERTGGSVSTLTIQRTQQEDSAVYLCASSMTRFREQYFGPGTRLTVT.

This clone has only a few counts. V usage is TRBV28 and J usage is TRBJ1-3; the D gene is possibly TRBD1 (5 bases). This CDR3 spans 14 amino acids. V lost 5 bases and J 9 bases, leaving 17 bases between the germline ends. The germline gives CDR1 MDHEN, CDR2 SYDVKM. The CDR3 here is CASSDSGTPGTIYF. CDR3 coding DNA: TGTGCCAGCAGTGATTCCGGGACCCCGGGCACCATATATTTT.

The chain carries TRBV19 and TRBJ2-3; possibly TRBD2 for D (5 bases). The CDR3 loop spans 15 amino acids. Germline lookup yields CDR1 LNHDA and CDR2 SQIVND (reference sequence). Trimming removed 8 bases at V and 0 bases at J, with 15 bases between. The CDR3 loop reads CASGTDGVSTDTQYF. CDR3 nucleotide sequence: TGTGCCAGTGGAACAGACGGGGTTAGCACAGATACGCAGTATTTT.